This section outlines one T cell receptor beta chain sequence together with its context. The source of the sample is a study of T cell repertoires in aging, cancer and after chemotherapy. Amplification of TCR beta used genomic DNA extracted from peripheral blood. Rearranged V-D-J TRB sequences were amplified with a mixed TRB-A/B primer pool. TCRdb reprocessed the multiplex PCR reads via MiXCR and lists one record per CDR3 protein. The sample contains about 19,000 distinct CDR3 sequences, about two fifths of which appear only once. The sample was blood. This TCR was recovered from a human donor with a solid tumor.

This chain's CDR3 is CASSLSPALGGAGANVLTF. CDR3 DNA sequence: TGTGCCAGCAGTTTATCCCCCGCTTTGGGAGGAGCTGGGGCCAACGTCCTGACTTTC. The chain combines TRBV6-5 with TRBJ2-6; possibly TRBD2 for D (6 bases). Trimming left V 4 bases short and J 2 bases short, with 21 bases between. The germline CDR1 and CDR2 sequences are MNHEY and SVGAGI. The CDR3 length is 19 residues.